Shown below are 26 T cell receptor beta chains from a single sample sequenced in a study of monozygotic twins with inflammatory bowel disease. TCRdb reprocessed the 5' RACE reads; each CDR3 protein has one entry and no DNA is given. This table lists about 210,000 distinct CDR3 sequences. Sequenced: blood. Receptor source: a human donor with ulcerative colitis or Crohn's disease, or a healthy co-twin of an affected twin (not recorded which).

The chain combines TRBV3-1 with TRBJ2-1; TCRdb reports TRBD1, a call that lacks DNA to check it against. The length of the CDR3 is 16 residues. Germline V gene data show CDR1 as LGHDT and CDR2 as YNNKEL (reference sequence). The CDR3 sequence is CASSSRGGTAYNEQFF.

This sequence joins TRBV5-1 and TRBJ2-1; TCRdb's D gene call, TRBD2, goes unchecked for lack of DNA. Germline V CDR1 and CDR2: SGHRS, YFSETQ. This CDR3 spans 16 amino acids. This CDR3 reads CASSLSPSLSYNEQFF. Full variable domain (rest looked up from reference TRBV5-1 and TRBJ2-1): KAGVTQTPRYLIKTRGQQVTLSCSPISGHRSVSWYQQTPGQGLQFLFEYFSETQRNKGNFPGRFSGRQFSNSRSEMNVSTLELGDSALYLCASSLSPSLSYNEQFFGPGTRLTVL.

Here the CDR3 reads CASSKESGGFRELFF. This rearrangement joins TRBV19 to TRBJ2-2; TCRdb indicates TRBD1, and absent DNA this call remains unverified. The CDR3 runs 15 residues. Germline CDR1 LNHDA, CDR2 SQIVND (reference sequence).

The chain recombines TRBV20-1 with TRBJ1-2. This CDR3 region has 13 residues. Per the germline V gene, CDR1 is DFQATT and CDR2 is SNEGSKA (reference sequence). CDR3 loop: CSAEVPGVLGYTF.

The gene calls are TRBV6-5 and TRBJ1-1. The CDR3 loop spans 13 amino acids. Germline V gene data show CDR1 as MNHEY and CDR2 as SVGAGI. CDR3 protein: CASSLEWNTEAFF.

This sequence joins TRBV28 and TRBJ1-1. This CDR3 contains 13 residues. Germline loops: CDR1 MDHEN, CDR2 SYDVKM. CDR3 sequence reads: CASRPREDTEAFF.

The chain carries TRBV30 and TRBJ2-6; with no DNA, the TCRdb D assignment of TRBD1 cannot be verified. Germline V gene data show CDR1 as GTSNPN and CDR2 as SVGIG (reference sequence). This CDR3 has 13 amino acids. The CDR3 spells CAWSIQGVNVLTF.

This chain uses TRBV20-1 with TRBJ2-2. CDR1 DFQATT and CDR2 SNEGSKA come from the germline V gene (reference sequence). There are 13 residues in the CDR3. CDR3 amino acids: CSATADKSGELFF.

This CDR3 is CASSRGVTGLSSGANVLTF. The V gene is TRBV18, the J gene TRBJ2-6; as DNA is missing, the TRBD1 call by TCRdb cannot be tested. The CDR3 sequence is 19 residues long. Germline V lookup: CDR1 KGHSH, CDR2 LQKENI.

The chain couples TRBV2 to TRBJ2-1; TCRdb's assignment of TRBD2 cannot be checked, as there is no DNA. Germline CDR1 is SNHLY and CDR2 is FYNNEI. The CDR3 is 12 residues long. This CDR3 is CASRASGNEQFF.

The rearrangement uses TRBV19 and TRBJ1-5; TCRdb picks TRBD1, but there is no DNA to check that call. The germline V gene encodes CDR1 LNHDA and CDR2 SQIVND (reference sequence). The CDR3 runs to 13 residues. This CDR3 is CASTPPGYQPQHF.

The chain uses TRBV6-6 and TRBJ2-5. This CDR3 region has 13 residues. Per the germline V gene, CDR1 is MNHNY and CDR2 is SVGAGI (reference sequence). The CDR3 reads CASSYLTGETQYF.

The chain couples TRBV29-1 to TRBJ2-2. CDR3 size: 11 residues. Looked up from germline, CDR1 is SQVTM and CDR2 is ANQGSEA. The CDR3 is CSVEETGELFF.

V gene TRBV6-5 combines with J gene TRBJ2-1; checking the TCRdb D call of TRBD2 is not possible without DNA. This CDR3 has 13 residues. Germline CDR1 is MNHEY and CDR2 is SVGAGI. This chain's CDR3 is CASSFLTSYEQFF.

The chain employs TRBV12-3 or TRBV12-4 and TRBJ2-7; lacking DNA, the TRBD2 call made by TCRdb goes unchecked. This CDR3 is built from 15 residues. This chain's CDR3 is CASSLSAGGPREQYF.

This sequence joins TRBV10-3 and TRBJ1-2. The CDR3 sequence is 13 residues long. Germline V gives CDR1 ENHRY, CDR2 SYGVKD. CDR3 sequence: CAISDRQRYSYTF.

The chain recombines TRBV6-5 with TRBJ1-2; TCRdb's D gene call, TRBD1, goes unchecked for lack of DNA. CDR1 and CDR2 from the germline V gene are MNHEY and SVGAGI. The CDR3 covers 14 residues. The CDR3 region is CASSYRGQYHGYTF.

The CDR3 loop reads CASTLAGDTQYF. The rearrangement uses TRBV7-2 and TRBJ2-3. Germline values: CDR1 SGHTA, CDR2 FQGNSA. CDR3 length: 12 amino acids.

The V and J genes are TRBV7-8 and TRBJ1-1. Germline V CDR1 and CDR2: SGHVS, FQNEAQ. This CDR3 comprises 14 residues. CDR3 loop: CASSLGREYAEAFF.

This sequence joins TRBV4-3 and TRBJ1-1. Germline V gene lookup returns CDR1 LGHNA and CDR2 YSLEER. The CDR3 loop spans 15 amino acids. The CDR3 protein is CASSQDTQDYTEAFF.

This chain joins TRBV20-1 and TRBJ1-2; TCRdb gives TRBD1 as the D gene, but with no DNA this cannot be confirmed. The CDR3 runs to 14 residues. Per germline, CDR1 DFQATT and CDR2 SNEGSKA (reference sequence). The CDR3 sequence is CSARAPQSFYGYTF.

The gene calls are TRBV7-2 and TRBJ2-7; as DNA is missing, the TRBD2 call by TCRdb cannot be tested. Germline assignment: CDR1 SGHTA and CDR2 FQGNSA. The CDR3 runs to 15 residues. CDR3 region: CASSLRSGPQGEQYF.

The chain employs TRBV7-3 and TRBJ2-1; TCRdb lists TRBD2, though no DNA is available to test this call. The CDR3 is 16 amino acids. Looked up from germline, CDR1 is SGHTA and CDR2 is FQGTGA. The chain's CDR3 is CASSLNPGLVYNEQFF.

This sequence joins TRBV6-2 or TRBV6-3 and TRBJ1-5. Germline V lookup: CDR1 MNHEY, CDR2 SVGEGT. The length of the CDR3 is 15 residues. CDR3 sequence reads: CASSYGGGGNQPQHF.

The rearrangement joins TRBV6-1 to TRBJ1-5. Germline CDR1 and CDR2: MNHNS and SASEGT. The CDR3 consists of 15 residues. The CDR3: CASSDLGNSNQPQHF.

The V gene is TRBV18, the J gene TRBJ2-2; TCRdb proposes TRBD2, but this gene call is untestable without DNA. The germline CDR1 and CDR2 sequences are KGHSH and LQKENI. The CDR3 is made up of 15 amino acids. The CDR3 sequence: CASSSGLAGIGELFF.